What follows are 22 T cell receptor beta chains derived from one specimen sequenced in a study of human T cells and chemical hapten exposure. TCRdb redid the calling of the RACE reads with MiXCR, one entry per CDR3 protein. The profile shows about 350,000 distinct CDR3 sequences, around 6% of them singletons. The time point is: patch test 2, 6 weeks after DPC sensitization. Treatment indicated: therapeutic diphenylcyclopropenone sensitization with weekly scalp DPC. Sequencing used whole blood, obtained in connection with sensitization to the hapten diphenylcyclopropenone (DPC). The receptors originated from a woman aged 18-29 years with alopecia areata. Some clones in this sample may be carry-over from other donors' samples.

This clonotype was seen at least ten times. The chain uses TRBV27 and TRBJ1-6; D may be TRBD1 (5 bases). The V and J ends lost 2 bases and 10 bases respectively, with 12 bases between them. The CDR3 length is 14 residues. Germline V gene data show CDR1 as MNHEY and CDR2 as SMNVEV (reference sequence). The CDR3 sequence is CASSLMGEGSPLHF. CDR3 nucleotides: TGTGCCAGCAGTTTAATGGGGGAAGGATCACCCCTCCACTTT.

This clonotype was detected only a few times. This chain connects TRBV6-2 or TRBV6-3 to TRBJ2-5; D is perhaps TRBD1 or TRBD2 (6 bases each). Germline V gene sequence: CDR1 MNHEY, CDR2 SVGEGT. CDR3 length: 14 amino acids. Deletions cut 7 bases from V and 1 base from J, with 13 bases between. This CDR3 is CASIKGGRQETQYF. For the CDR3, the DNA is TGTGCCAGCATTAAGGGGGGCCGCCAAGAGACCCAGTACTTC.

This clonotype was found many times. The CDR3, as DNA: TGCAGTGCTAGAGATATAGGAGGACAGGGAAGTAACTATGGCTACACCTTC. Residues: CSARDIGGQGSNYGYTF. V is TRBV20-1 and J is TRBJ1-2; 8 bases align to TRBD1. The CDR3 length is 17 residues. Looked up from germline, CDR1 is DFQATT and CDR2 is SNEGSKA (reference sequence). V shed 0 bases, J shed 1 base, and the junction held 10 bases outside the gene matches.

Details on this clonotype: Mismatch with germline at one junction end may stem from a read error. V usage is TRBV6-2 or TRBV6-3 and J usage is TRBJ2-1, with 7 bases matching TRBD2. The length of the CDR3 is 13 residues. CDR1 and CDR2 (germline): MNHEY, SVGEGT. The CDR3 DNA reads TGTGCCAGCAGCCCGGGAGGCTACACTGAGCAGTTCTTC. Protein: CASSPGGYTEQFF.

There are many counts of this clonotype. This rearrangement joins TRBV29-1 to TRBJ1-2; D possibly corresponds to TRBD1 (5 bases). V dropped 6 bases and J dropped 2 bases, with 16 bases sitting between them. In germline, CDR1 is SQVTM, CDR2 ANQGSEA. CDR3 length: 14 residues. The CDR3 reads CSVREAGRNYGYTF. The CDR3 nucleotides read TGCAGCGTCCGTGAGGCAGGGAGGAACTATGGCTACACCTTC.

The V call is TRBV5-1, the J call TRBJ2-2; the D gene is possibly TRBD2 (6 bases). The CDR3 sequence is 15 residues long. In germline, CDR1 is SGHRS, CDR2 YFSETQ. Between the trimmed V and J ends, which lost 2 bases and 0 bases, there was a span of 8 bases. The CDR3 bases are TGCGCCAGCAGCTTCGGGGGATCGAACACCGGGGAGCTGTTTTTT. Translating it yields CASSFGGSNTGELFF.

The V and J genes are TRBV6-5 and TRBJ1-1; D is perhaps TRBD1 (6 bases). This CDR3 contains 16 residues. V gave up 5 bases and J gave up 5 bases, with 21 bases separating them. Germline V gene lookup returns CDR1 MNHEY and CDR2 SVGAGI. CDR3 in DNA: TGTGCCAGCAGTAGGGCCCAGTGGGGGGCCGGGACTGAAGCTTTCTTT. Its translation: CASSRAQWGAGTEAFF.

The rearrangement uses TRBV6-2 or TRBV6-3 and TRBJ2-1, with D possibly being TRBD2 (6 bases). This CDR3 has 19 amino acids. CDR1 MNHEY and CDR2 SVGEGT come from the germline V gene. The V end lost 0 bases, the J end lost 0 bases, and 18 bases lay between the germline ends. The DNA of the CDR3 is TGTGCCAGCAGTTACTCTAATGACCCCCTAGCGAGCTCCTACAATGAGCAGTTCTTC. This codes for CASSYSNDPLASSYNEQFF.

The chain carries TRBV7-9 and TRBJ2-5; no firm D call. V was shortened by 2 bases and J by 1 base, with 11 bases between the two germline ends. This CDR3 region has 15 residues. Germline assignment: CDR1 SEHNR and CDR2 FQNEAQ (reference sequence). As DNA, the CDR3 is TGTGCCAGCAGCTTACAGCCCTTTCCCCAAGAGACCCAGTACTTC. Translating it yields CASSLQPFPQETQYF.

This clonotype was seen a few times. V and J are TRBV5-1 and TRBJ1-2, with D perhaps TRBD1 (6 bases). Trimming took 2 bases from V and 2 from J, leaving 10 bases between them. This CDR3 spans 14 amino acids. CDR1 SGHRS and CDR2 YFSETQ come from the germline V gene. The CDR3 reads CASSFRGTNYGYTF. In DNA form, the CDR3 reads TGCGCCAGCAGCTTCAGGGGAACCAACTATGGCTACACCTTC. Full variable domain (rest looked up from reference TRBV5-1 and TRBJ1-2): KAGVTQTPRYLIKTRGQQVTLSCSPISGHRSVSWYQQTPGQGLQFLFEYFSETQRNKGNFPGRFSGRQFSNSRSEMNVSTLELGDSALYLCASSFRGTNYGYTFGSGTRLTVV.

There are a few counts of this clonotype. This rearrangement joins TRBV12-3 or TRBV12-4 to TRBJ1-1, with D uncertain. V was shortened by 4 bases and J by 7 bases, with 7 bases between the two germline ends. The CDR3 runs to 11 residues. CDR3 region: CASSSRLEAFF. In DNA, the CDR3 is TGTGCCAGCAGTTCCCGACTTGAAGCTTTCTTT.

This rearrangement joins TRBV6-2 or TRBV6-3 to TRBJ1-2; no reliable D call. Between the trimmed V and J ends, which lost 9 bases and 1 base, there was a span of 12 bases. The CDR3 extends over 13 amino acids. Germline V lookup: CDR1 MNHEY, CDR2 SVGEGT. The CDR3 sequence is CARADKDNYGYTF. Here the CDR3 DNA reads TGTGCCAGAGCGGATAAGGATAACTATGGCTACACCTTC.

In its sample, this clonotype was seen a few times. This sequence joins TRBV10-3 and TRBJ2-1, with 11 bases identical to TRBD2. Germline loops: CDR1 ENHRY, CDR2 SYGVKD. CDR3 length: 14 residues. J was trimmed by 9 bases and V by 8 bases; bases with no gene match: 9. The chain's CDR3 is CAIPKTSGDTEQFF. The CDR3 DNA reads as TGTGCCATCCCTAAGACTAGCGGGGACACTGAGCAGTTCTTC.

DNA for the CDR3: TGTGCCAGCAGTTACTCGGCTAGCGGGGCCAGTTACGAGCAGTACTTC. This codes for CASSYSASGASYEQYF. The chain links TRBV6-5 to TRBJ2-7; 9 nucleotides match TRBD2. The V segment lost 0 bases and the J segment 4 bases; nucleotides outside the gene matches: 7. This CDR3 has 16 residues. Per the germline V gene, CDR1 is MNHEY and CDR2 is SVGAGI.

This clonotype appeared a few times. The genes are TRBV14 and TRBJ1-1, with D uncertain. The CDR3 spans 12 residues. The V end was cut by 4 bases, the J end by 11 bases, with 14 bases between. The germline CDR1 and CDR2 sequences are SGHDN and FVKESK. The CDR3 protein is CASSPPGPGAFF. The CDR3 DNA follows: TGTGCCAGCAGCCCCCCCGGGCCGGGGGCTTTCTTT. Together with reference TRBV14 and TRBJ1-1, the CDR3 gives the full variable domain: EAGVTQFPSHSVIEKGQTVTLRCDPISGHDNLYWYRRVMGKEIKFLLHFVKESKQDESGMPNNRFLAERTGGTYSTLKVQPAELEDSGVYFCASSPPGPGAFFGQGTRLTVV.

This clonotype was recorded at least ten times. The chain joins TRBV10-3 to TRBJ1-6; D gene uncertain. This CDR3 has 14 residues. V lost 2 bases and J lost 10, with 12 bases in between. The V gene's germline CDR1 is ENHRY and CDR2 SYGVKD. CDR3 coding DNA: TGTGCCATCAGTGAGGGATACTTAGGGTCACCCCTCCACTTT. It translates to CAISEGYLGSPLHF.

This clonotype was seen only a few times. The chain links TRBV6-1 to TRBJ1-3; D gene unclear. Between the trimmed V and J ends, which lost 0 bases and 11 bases, there was a span of 17 bases. Germline V gene lookup returns CDR1 MNHNS and CDR2 SASEGT. CDR3 size: 15 residues. CDR3 sequence: CASSEAQTGGIAIYF. CDR3 in DNA: TGTGCCAGCAGTGAAGCCCAGACCGGCGGAATCGCCATATATTTT.

V usage is TRBV5-1 and J usage is TRBJ1-6; 9 bases agree with TRBD1. J gave up 4 bases and V 1 base, and 9 bases lay outside the gene matches. CDR1 is SGHRS and CDR2 is YFSETQ in the germline V gene. This CDR3 region has 18 residues. The CDR3 region is CASSLKYPGQGYNSPLHF. The CDR3 nucleotides read TGCGCCAGCAGCTTGAAATATCCGGGACAGGGATATAATTCACCCCTCCACTTT.

This clonotype appeared many times. The J gene is TRBJ1-3, the V gene TRBV7-9, with D unresolved. The CDR3 has 14 amino acids. Germline lookup yields CDR1 SEHNR and CDR2 FQNEAQ (reference sequence). Trimming pared 3 bases from V and 0 bases from J, leaving 6 bases between. CDR3 loop: CASSLGLSGNTIYF. The CDR3 DNA follows: TGTGCCAGCAGCTTGGGCCTCTCTGGAAACACCATATATTTT. The entire variable domain, with the rest obtained from reference TRBV7-9 and TRBJ1-3, is as follows: DTGVSQNPRHKITKRGQNVTFRCDPISEHNRLYWYRQTLGQGPEFLTYFQNEAQLEKSRLLSDRFSAERPKGSFSTLEIQRTEQGDSAMYLCASSLGLSGNTIYFGEGSWLTVV.

This clonotype showed up just a few times. This rearrangement joins TRBV11-1 to TRBJ2-7; D gene unclear. The V and J ends lost 3 bases and 5 bases respectively, with 17 bases between them. CDR1 SGHAT and CDR2 FQDESV come from the germline V gene (reference sequence). The CDR3 loop spans 15 amino acids. The CDR3 sequence: CASSFGQVTLNEQYF. CDR3 bases: TGTGCCAGCAGCTTCGGTCAGGTTACCCTAAACGAGCAGTACTTC.

This clonotype came up a few times. A much larger clone lies a single base off, so this may be a read error. The V and J genes are TRBV7-9 and TRBJ1-1; TRBD1 is a possible D gene (5 bases). The V gene lost 5 bases and the J gene lost 1 base, with 8 bases spanning the gap. The V gene's germline CDR1 is SEHNR and CDR2 FQNEAQ (reference sequence). CDR3 length: 13 amino acids. DNA of the CDR3: TGTGCCAGCAGCACACAGGCGAACACTGAAGCTTTCTTT. It specifies CASSTQANTEAFF.

There are a few counts of this clonotype. This rearrangement joins TRBV4-3 to TRBJ1-4, with TRBD1 as a possible D gene (5 bases). V shed 1 base and J shed 3 bases, with 15 bases lying between them. This CDR3 has 17 amino acids. From germline, CDR1 is LGHNA and CDR2 YSLEER. The CDR3 DNA is TGCGCCAGCAGCCAAGCTCCTTCGGCAGGGCCTAATGAAAAACTGTTTTTT. Its protein is CASSQAPSAGPNEKLFF.